Each of the 17 T cell receptor beta chains below was sequenced from the same sample in a study of shared clonotypes between healthy human individuals. The repertoire was sequenced with immunoSEQ multiplex PCR; TCRdb's copy has only in-frame clones and lacks some. The sample lists approximately 1.9 million clones; just over 90% were seen once. Terminally differentiated effector memory CD45RA+ cells were excluded by CCR7 positive selection of CD45RO-negative cells. Sequenced material: naive CD8+ T cells from PBMCs. All receptors come from a man aged 18 to 29 in good health. Some clones in this sample may be carry-over from other donors' samples.

The chain carries TRBV9 and TRBJ2-1, with TRBD2 identical over 9 bases. The CDR3 totals 17 residues. CDR1 and CDR2 (germline): SGDLS, YYNGEE. The ends lost 4 bases at V and 7 bases at J; junction bases unmatched: 15. CDR3 amino acids: CASSLGLGSGSGNEQFF. The CDR3 nucleotides are TGTGCCAGCAGCCTAGGACTCGGTAGCGGGAGTGGAAATGAGCAGTTCTTC.

The V and J genes are TRBV27 and TRBJ2-7; TRBD2 matches at 9 bases. Germline V gene sequence: CDR1 MNHEY, CDR2 SMNVEV (reference sequence). The CDR3 covers 16 residues. The V segment lost 4 bases and the J segment 3 bases; nucleotides outside the gene matches: 10. The CDR3 sequence: CASSSNTGTSHYEQYF. DNA for the CDR3: TGTGCCAGCAGTTCTAATACCGGGACTAGCCACTACGAGCAGTACTTC.

The gene calls are TRBV10-3 and TRBJ2-1; 14 bases fit TRBD2. Germline V lookup: CDR1 ENHRY, CDR2 SYGVKD. Germline trimming cut 0 bases from V and 5 bases from J; bases unmatched to any gene: 9. CDR3 length: 19 amino acids. The CDR3 spells CAISESQEEGLAGDNEQFF. The CDR3 DNA is TGTGCCATCAGTGAGTCACAAGAGGAGGGACTAGCGGGAGACAATGAGCAGTTCTTC.

This rearrangement joins TRBV10-2 to TRBJ2-1; 8 bases map to TRBD1. The CDR3 totals 12 residues. Germline CDR1 is WSHSY and CDR2 is SAAADI. J gave up 13 bases and V 7 bases, and 9 bases lay outside the gene matches. CDR3 residues: CASTQDRVDQFF. CDR3 coding DNA: TGCGCCAGCACCCAGGACAGGGTCGACCAGTTCTTC.

This clone was counted a few times. The chain employs TRBV10-2 and TRBJ2-1; D is unclear. Germline V CDR1 and CDR2: WSHSY, SAAADI. CDR3 length: 12 amino acids. Trimming pared 3 bases from V and 10 bases from J, leaving 10 bases between. DNA of the CDR3: TGCGCCAGCAGTGACGGAGAACCCGAGCAGTTCTTC. Its protein product is CASSDGEPEQFF.

The chain is built from TRBV19 and TRBJ2-3; TRBD2 is a possible D gene (6 bases). V was shortened by 4 bases and J by 0 bases, with 8 bases between the two germline ends. This CDR3 is 14 amino acids long. Germline CDR1 and CDR2: LNHDA and SQIVND (reference sequence). In DNA form, the CDR3 reads TGTGCCAGTAGTAGCGGGATTAGCACAGATACGCAGTATTTT. This codes for CASSSGISTDTQYF.

In DNA, the CDR3 is TGTGCCAGTAGTCTCAGGAGGGGGGGTAACACTGAAGCTTTCTTT. It is translated as CASSLRRGGNTEAFF. The V gene is TRBV19, the J gene TRBJ1-1; D is perhaps TRBD1 (6 bases). The CDR3 is 15 amino acids. V gave up 5 bases and J gave up 2 bases, with 15 bases separating them. Per germline, CDR1 LNHDA and CDR2 SQIVND (reference sequence). Together with reference TRBV19 and TRBJ1-1, the CDR3 gives the full variable domain: DGGITQSPKYLFRKEGQNVTLSCEQNLNHDAMYWYRQDPGQGLRLIYYSQIVNDFQKGDIAEGYSVSREKKESFPLTVTSAQKNPTAFYLCASSLRRGGNTEAFFGQGTRLTVV.

The rearrangement uses TRBV23-1 and TRBJ2-1; 11 nucleotides line up with TRBD2. TRBV23-1 has ORF status, its function being uncertain. The CDR3 is 19 residues long. With V trimmed by 4 bases and J by 6 bases, 17 bases remained unmatched. CDR3 sequence (DNA): TGCGCCAGCAGTCCCCAAACTAGCGGGGGTTTTTATTTCGGCAATGAGCAGTTCTTC. It is translated as CASSPQTSGGFYFGNEQFF.

The V gene is TRBV28, the J gene TRBJ1-2; 11 bases fit TRBD1. CDR1 MDHEN and CDR2 SYDVKM come from the germline V gene. Trimming at V came to 5 bases and at J to 8 bases, leaving 10 bases not matched to a gene. The CDR3 runs to 15 residues. CDR3 coding DNA: TGTGCCAGCAGTCATGATCCGGGACAGGGGGAGGGCTACACCTTC. This codes for CASSHDPGQGEGYTF.

The gene calls are TRBV6-1 and TRBJ2-2, with 7 bases identical to TRBD1. The trim removed 4 bases at V and 6 bases at J, leaving 11 bases unmatched. Germline CDR1 reads MNHNS; CDR2 reads SASEGT. This CDR3 region has 16 residues. The CDR3 is CASSGNRGPPSGELFF. The CDR3 DNA is TGTGCCAGCAGTGGTAACAGGGGCCCGCCATCCGGGGAGCTGTTTTTT.

The CDR3 nucleotides are TGTGCCAGTAGTCGGATAGCGGGGAGGGCCAATGAGCAGTTCTTC. It codes for CASSRIAGRANEQFF. J is TRBJ2-1 and V is TRBV19; 8 bases fit TRBD2. Germline CDR1 reads LNHDA; CDR2 reads SQIVND (reference sequence). V lost 5 bases to trimming and J lost 6 bases; unmatched junction nucleotides: 9. The CDR3 is 15 residues long.

The CDR3 region has the DNA TGTGCCAGCAAGACACTCGGGGTACGCGAGCAGTACTTC. The encoded protein is CASKTLGVREQYF. The chain recombines TRBV28 with TRBJ2-7, with a possible D match to TRBD2 (5 bases). Trimming left V 7 bases short and J 6 bases short, with 16 bases between. The CDR3 loop spans 13 amino acids. Germline V gene sequence: CDR1 MDHEN, CDR2 SYDVKM.

V is TRBV7-9 and J is TRBJ2-6, with 7 bases aligning to TRBD1. Per the germline V gene, CDR1 is SEHNR and CDR2 is FQNEAQ (reference sequence). The CDR3 covers 16 residues. V shed 5 bases, J shed 2 bases, and the junction held 6 bases outside the gene matches. The CDR3 nucleotides read TGTGCCAGCAGCCTAAACAGGGGAGCTGGGGCCAACGTCCTGACTTTC. Translation gives CASSLNRGAGANVLTF.

The chain carries TRBV13 and TRBJ2-1, with TRBD2 matching 9 bases. Germline V lookup: CDR1 PRHDT, CDR2 FYEKMQ (reference sequence). With V trimmed by 4 bases and J by 4 bases, 8 bases remained unmatched. The CDR3 contains 16 residues. The CDR3, as DNA: TGTGCCAGCAGCTCCGCGACTAGCGGCTTTTACAATGAGCAGTTCTTC. It specifies CASSSATSGFYNEQFF.

This chain connects TRBV29-1 to TRBJ2-5, with D hard to call. Germline lookup yields CDR1 SQVTM and CDR2 ANQGSEA. The CDR3 contains 14 residues. CDR3 coding DNA: TGCAGTGTTACTGACCGGACCCCAAAAGAGACCCAGTACTTC. It specifies CSVTDRTPKETQYF.

Turning to this clone: Other DNA sequences from this sample encode an identical CDR3 as well. J is TRBJ1-2 and V is TRBV7-9; D call uncertain. Germline-derived CDR1 and CDR2 are SEHNR and FQNEAQ (reference sequence). This CDR3 has 13 residues. Trimming took 3 bases from V and 2 from J, leaving 7 bases between them. DNA for the CDR3: TGTGCCAGCAGCTTTGACACCAACTATGGCTACACCTTC. This gives the protein CASSFDTNYGYTF.

The chain is built from TRBV19 and TRBJ1-2, with D perhaps TRBD1 (5 bases). From germline, CDR1 is LNHDA and CDR2 SQIVND (reference sequence). CDR3 length: 15 residues. V was shortened by 5 bases and J by 5 bases, with 18 bases between the two germline ends. CDR3 sequence: CASSWGTHFGYGYTF. DNA for the CDR3: TGTGCCAGTAGTTGGGGGACTCACTTCGGGTATGGCTACACCTTC.